This T cell receptor (beta chain) was identified during a study of blood T cell repertoires in COVID-19. Study context: Sites in the United States, Italy and Spain provided acute and convalescent COVID-19 samples. PBMCs, B-cell-depleted T cells, or T cells provided the cDNA or gDNA that made up the material.

This CDR3 is 15 amino acids long. Germline V gene lookup returns CDR1 SGHVS and CDR2 FQNEAQ. The V end lost 2 bases, the J end lost 4 bases, and 14 bases lay between the germline ends. In the study's own analysis: Cell counts per sample came from amplifying reference gene primers. Method: immunoSEQ multiplex PCR; TCRdb's copy keeps in-frame clones and lacks some. The DNA was the basis for D and trimming; V, J and clone size are from that table. In the table there are 400,000 to 450,000 clones, about nine tenths of which are singletons. The material sequenced was peripheral blood. The TCR sequence derives from a woman aged 30 to 39 with active or convalescent COVID-19. The chain employs TRBV7-8 and TRBJ1-1; D might be TRBD1 (5 bases). This CDR3 reads CASSLRGAGSTEAFF. In DNA, the CDR3 is TGTGCCAGCAGCTTAAGGGGAGCGGGGAGCACTGAAGCTTTCTTT.